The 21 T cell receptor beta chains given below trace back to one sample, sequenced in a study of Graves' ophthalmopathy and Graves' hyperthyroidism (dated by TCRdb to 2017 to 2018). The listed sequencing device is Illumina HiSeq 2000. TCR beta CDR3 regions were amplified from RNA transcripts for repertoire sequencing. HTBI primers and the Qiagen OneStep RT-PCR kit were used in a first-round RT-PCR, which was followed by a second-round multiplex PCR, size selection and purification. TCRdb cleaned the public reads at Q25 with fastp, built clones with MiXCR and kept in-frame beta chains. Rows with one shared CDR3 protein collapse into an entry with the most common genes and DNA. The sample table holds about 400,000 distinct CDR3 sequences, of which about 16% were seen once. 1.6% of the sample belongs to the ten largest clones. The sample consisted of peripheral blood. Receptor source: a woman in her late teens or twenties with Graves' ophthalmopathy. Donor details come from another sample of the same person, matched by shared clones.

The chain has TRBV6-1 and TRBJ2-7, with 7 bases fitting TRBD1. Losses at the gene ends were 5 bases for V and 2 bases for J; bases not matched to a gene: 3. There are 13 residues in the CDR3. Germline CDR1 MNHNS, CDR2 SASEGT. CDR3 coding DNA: TGTGCCAGCAGTAAAGGGACAGCCTACGAGCAGTACTTC. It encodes CASSKGTAYEQYF.

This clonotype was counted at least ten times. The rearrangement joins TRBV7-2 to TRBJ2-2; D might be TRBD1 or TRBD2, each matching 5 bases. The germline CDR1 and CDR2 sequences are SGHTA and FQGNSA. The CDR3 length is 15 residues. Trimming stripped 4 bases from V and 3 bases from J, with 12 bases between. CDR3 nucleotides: TGTGCCAGCAGCTCGGGGCCAGAGTACACCGGGGAGCTGTTTTTT. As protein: CASSSGPEYTGELFF.

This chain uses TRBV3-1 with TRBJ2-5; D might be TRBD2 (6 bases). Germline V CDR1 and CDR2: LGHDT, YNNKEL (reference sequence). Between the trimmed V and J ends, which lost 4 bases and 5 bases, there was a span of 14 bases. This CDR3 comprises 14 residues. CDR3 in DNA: TGTGCCAGCAGCCCATGGGGGGTCCGGGAGACCCAGTACTTC. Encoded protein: CASSPWGVRETQYF.

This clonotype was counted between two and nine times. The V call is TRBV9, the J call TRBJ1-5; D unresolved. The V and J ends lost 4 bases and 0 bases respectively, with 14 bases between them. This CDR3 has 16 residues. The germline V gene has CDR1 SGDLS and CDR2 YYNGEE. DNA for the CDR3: TGTGCCAGCAGCCCTAGCCCCCAGGTTAGCAATCAGCCCCAGCATTTT. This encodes CASSPSPQVSNQPQHF. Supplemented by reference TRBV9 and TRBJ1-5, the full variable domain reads DSGVTQTPKHLITATGQRVTLRCSPRSGDLSVYWYQQSLDQGLQFLIQYYNGEERAKGNILERFSAQQFPDLHSELNLSSLELGDSALYFCASSPSPQVSNQPQHFGDGTRLSIL.

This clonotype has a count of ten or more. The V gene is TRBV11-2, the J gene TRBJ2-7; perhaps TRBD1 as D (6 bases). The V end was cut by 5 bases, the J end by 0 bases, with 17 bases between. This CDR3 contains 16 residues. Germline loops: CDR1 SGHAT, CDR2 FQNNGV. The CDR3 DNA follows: TGTGCCAGCAGCCTCAGGACAGATAAATTCTCCTACGAGCAGTACTTC. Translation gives CASSLRTDKFSYEQYF.

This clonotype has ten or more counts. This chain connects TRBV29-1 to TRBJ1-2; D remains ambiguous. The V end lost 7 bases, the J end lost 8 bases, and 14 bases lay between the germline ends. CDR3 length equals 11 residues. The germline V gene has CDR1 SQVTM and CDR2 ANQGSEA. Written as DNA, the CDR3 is TGCAGCGGGACCTCGGGTAGGGGCTACACCTTC. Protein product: CSGTSGRGYTF.

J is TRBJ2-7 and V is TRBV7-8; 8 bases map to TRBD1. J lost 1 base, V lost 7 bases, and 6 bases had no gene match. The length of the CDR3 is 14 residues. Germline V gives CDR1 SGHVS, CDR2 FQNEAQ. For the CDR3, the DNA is TGTGCCAGCACCATGACAGGGGTATCCTACGAGCAGTACTTC. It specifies CASTMTGVSYEQYF.

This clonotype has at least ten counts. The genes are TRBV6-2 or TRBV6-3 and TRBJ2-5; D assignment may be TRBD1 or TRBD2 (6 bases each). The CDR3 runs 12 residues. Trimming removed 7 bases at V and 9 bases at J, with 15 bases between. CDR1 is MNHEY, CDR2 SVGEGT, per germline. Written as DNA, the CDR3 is TGTGCCAGCAAGGGGGGACCCAGGTCCCAGTACTTC. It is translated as CASKGGPRSQYF.

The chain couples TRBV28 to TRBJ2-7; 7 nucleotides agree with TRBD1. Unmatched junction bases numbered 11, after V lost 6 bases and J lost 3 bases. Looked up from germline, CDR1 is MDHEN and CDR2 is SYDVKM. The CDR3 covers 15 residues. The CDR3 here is CASRPPQGQHYEQYF. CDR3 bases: TGTGCCAGCAGGCCCCCCCAGGGACAGCACTACGAGCAGTACTTC.

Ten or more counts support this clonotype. The CDR3 sequence: CASTPTSGSIGELFF. As DNA, the CDR3 is TGTGCCAGCACCCCGACTAGCGGGAGTATCGGGGAGCTGTTTTTT. The V gene is TRBV7-2, the J gene TRBJ2-2, with TRBD2 identical over 12 bases. The germline CDR1 and CDR2 sequences are SGHTA and FQGNSA. The CDR3 has 15 amino acids. Trimming took 7 bases from V and 7 from J; bases not matched to a gene: 7. Drawing the rest from reference TRBV7-2 and TRBJ2-2, the complete variable domain is GAGVSQSPSNKVTEKGKDVELRCDPISGHTALYWYRQSLGQGLEFLIYFQGNSAPDKSGLPSDRFSAERTGGSVSTLTIQRTQQEDSAVYLCASTPTSGSIGELFFGEGSRLTVL.

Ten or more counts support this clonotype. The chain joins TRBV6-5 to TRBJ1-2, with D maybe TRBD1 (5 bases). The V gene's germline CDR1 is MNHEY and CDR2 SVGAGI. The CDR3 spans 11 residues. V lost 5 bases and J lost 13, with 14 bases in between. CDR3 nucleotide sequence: TGTGCCAGCAGTACCCAAGGGGTGTGCACCTTC. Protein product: CASSTQGVCTF.

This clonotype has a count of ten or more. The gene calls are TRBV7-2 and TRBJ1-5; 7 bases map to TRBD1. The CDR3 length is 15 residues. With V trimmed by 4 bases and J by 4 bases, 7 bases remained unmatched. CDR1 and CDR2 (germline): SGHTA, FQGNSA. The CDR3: CASSSKTGYNQPQHF. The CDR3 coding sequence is TGTGCCAGCAGCTCCAAGACAGGGTATAATCAGCCCCAGCATTTT.

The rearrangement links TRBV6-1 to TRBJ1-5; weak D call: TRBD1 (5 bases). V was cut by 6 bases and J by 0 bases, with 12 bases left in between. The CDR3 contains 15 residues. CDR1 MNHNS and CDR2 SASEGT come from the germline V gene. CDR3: CASRMGGDSNQPQHF. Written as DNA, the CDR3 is TGTGCCAGCAGGATGGGGGGAGATAGCAATCAGCCCCAGCATTTT.

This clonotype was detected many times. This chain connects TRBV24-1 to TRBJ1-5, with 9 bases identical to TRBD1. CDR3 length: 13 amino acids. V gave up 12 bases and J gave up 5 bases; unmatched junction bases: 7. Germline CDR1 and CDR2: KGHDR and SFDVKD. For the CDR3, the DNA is TGTGCCGCGTCGGGACAGGGAGATCAGCCCCAGCATTTT. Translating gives CAASGQGDQPQHF.

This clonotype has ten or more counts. DNA for the CDR3: TGCAGCGGGATACAGGGGGCTGGCACTGAAGCTTTCTTT. This encodes CSGIQGAGTEAFF. The rearrangement links TRBV29-1 to TRBJ1-1, with TRBD1 matching over 9 bases. Germline-derived CDR1 and CDR2 are SQVTM and ANQGSEA. V lost 7 bases, J lost 4 bases, and 7 bases stayed unmatched. This CDR3 spans 13 amino acids.

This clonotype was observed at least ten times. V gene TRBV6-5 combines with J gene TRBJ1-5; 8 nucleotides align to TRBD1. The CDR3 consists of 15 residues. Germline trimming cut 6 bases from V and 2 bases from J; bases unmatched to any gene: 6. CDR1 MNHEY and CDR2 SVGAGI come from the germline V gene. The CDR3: CASRPGTGRNQPQHF. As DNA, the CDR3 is TGTGCCAGCAGACCCGGGACAGGACGCAATCAGCCCCAGCATTTT.

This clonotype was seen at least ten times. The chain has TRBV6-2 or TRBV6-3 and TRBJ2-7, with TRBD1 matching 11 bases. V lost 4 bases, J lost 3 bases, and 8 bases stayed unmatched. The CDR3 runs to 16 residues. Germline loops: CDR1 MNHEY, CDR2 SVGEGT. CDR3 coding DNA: TGTGCCAGCAGTTCCGGGACAGGGGGTTTTAGCTACGAGCAGTACTTC. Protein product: CASSSGTGGFSYEQYF.

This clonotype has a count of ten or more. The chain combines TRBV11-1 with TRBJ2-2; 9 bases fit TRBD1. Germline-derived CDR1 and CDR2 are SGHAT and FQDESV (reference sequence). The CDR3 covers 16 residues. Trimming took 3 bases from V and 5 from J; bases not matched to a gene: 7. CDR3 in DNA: TGTGCCAGCAGCTTGGGACAGGGAAGGAAAACCGGGGAGCTGTTTTTT. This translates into CASSLGQGRKTGELFF.

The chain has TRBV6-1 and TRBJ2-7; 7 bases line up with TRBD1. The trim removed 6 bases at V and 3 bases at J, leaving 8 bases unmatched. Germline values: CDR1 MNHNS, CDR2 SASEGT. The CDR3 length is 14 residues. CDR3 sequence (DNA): TGTGCCAGCAGGATTGAACAGGGGATCTACGAGCAGTACTTC. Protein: CASRIEQGIYEQYF.

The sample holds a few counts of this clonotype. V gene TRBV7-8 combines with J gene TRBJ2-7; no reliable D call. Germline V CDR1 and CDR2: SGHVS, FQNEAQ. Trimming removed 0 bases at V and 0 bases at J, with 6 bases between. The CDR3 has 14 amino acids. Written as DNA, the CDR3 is TGTGCCAGCAGCTTAGCCGCAAACTCCTACGAGCAGTACTTC. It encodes CASSLAANSYEQYF.

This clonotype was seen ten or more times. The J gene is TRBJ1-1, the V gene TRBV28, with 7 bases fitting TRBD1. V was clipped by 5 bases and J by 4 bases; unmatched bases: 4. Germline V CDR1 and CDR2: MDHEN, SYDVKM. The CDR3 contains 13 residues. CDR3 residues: CASSRQGGTEAFF. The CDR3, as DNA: TGTGCCAGCAGTAGACAGGGTGGCACTGAAGCTTTCTTT.